This is a list of T cell receptor beta chains from one sample in a study of T-cell reconstitution after alpha-beta-depleted transplantation in children. MiXCR was run by TCRdb on the PCR reads, yielding one entry per CDR3 protein. Of 600,000 to 700,000 distinct CDR3 sequences listed, roughly 15% are singletons. This material consisted of PBMCs from the stem cell graft donor, taken from the stem cell graft. All receptors derive from a human donor who donated a stem cell graft to a child with acute myeloid leukemia. Both conserved end residues are part of each CDR3.

V gene,J gene,CDR3 protein
TRBV20-1,TRBJ2-7,CSARDAPDGAYEQYF
TRBV29-1,TRBJ1-3,CSVTLSRGSYPGNTIYF
TRBV12-3/TRBV12-4,TRBJ2-7,CASSLRTRLGEQYF
TRBV28,TRBJ2-5,CASSPRRSQETQYF
TRBV9,TRBJ2-1,CASSVAGGENEQFF
TRBV6-1,TRBJ1-5,CASSGYNGKPQHF
TRBV29-1,TRBJ2-2,CSVQPNTGELFF
TRBV7-9,TRBJ2-1,CASRTTGTGDMDEQFF
TRBV6-2/TRBV6-3,TRBJ1-5,CAKRDQPQHF
TRBV12-3/TRBV12-4,TRBJ2-1,CASSLGLDNEQFF
TRBV10-1,TRBJ1-5,CATPGGTGSYSNQPQHF
TRBV7-9,TRBJ1-2,CASSLVIAGAGYGYTF
TRBV6-2/TRBV6-3,TRBJ2-7,CASSYSFPGGGYEQYF
TRBV29-1,TRBJ2-3,CSVAQDRGTDTQYF
TRBV7-8,TRBJ2-1,CASSSGQIWQFF
TRBV20-1,TRBJ2-3,CSALGLDTQYF
TRBV20-1,TRBJ2-5,CSARQGIQETQYF
TRBV6-1,TRBJ2-1,CASSEAGGLDEQSF
TRBV20-1,TRBJ1-6,CSAREGGGNSPLHF
TRBV30,TRBJ2-1,CAWSTQARNEQFF
TRBV20-1,TRBJ1-1,CSARGQGSQGAFF
TRBV29-1,TRBJ2-5,CSGYKQETQYF
TRBV7-2,TRBJ2-1,CASSLEGGRGFF
TRBV4-3,TRBJ2-3,CASSQDELAGSTDTQYF
TRBV20-1,TRBJ1-1,CSARVARGTEAFF
TRBV7-8,TRBJ2-7,CASSSGEYEQYF
TRBV7-2,TRBJ1-6,CASSLAGQINSPLHF
TRBV6-1,TRBJ1-5,CASSESAPGQQPQHF
TRBV4-3,TRBJ2-2,CASSPGGITDTGELFF
TRBV20-1,TRBJ1-6,CSARDPQWDNSPLHF
TRBV20-1,TRBJ2-3,CSAVDSGLAGSAQYF
TRBV20-1,TRBJ1-1,CSAKTGDGEGTFF
TRBV20-1,TRBJ1-3,CSARRLLDRAQPHSGNTIYF
TRBV7-2,TRBJ2-5,CASRHPGGTQYF
TRBV12-3/TRBV12-4,TRBJ2-7,CASSPGARDEQYF
TRBV10-3,TRBJ2-5,CATGGQETQYF
TRBV7-9,TRBJ2-1,CASMDIYNEQFF
TRBV20-1,TRBJ2-5,CSAIPGQGQETQYF
TRBV20-1,TRBJ2-2,CSAYLARGGNTGELFF
TRBV12-3/TRBV12-4,TRBJ1-1,CASSPDWNTEAFF
TRBV7-3,TRBJ2-3,CASSLSPSGGTTDTQYF